This T cell receptor (beta chain) derives from a study of somatic mutations in cytotoxic T cells in rheumatoid arthritis. Of note for this clone: The antigen is undetermined.

Study-level points and caveats: Unknown were the antigen targets of the expanded CD8+ clones.

Only in-frame clones appear in the TCRdb table, and some are missing; sequencing was by immunoSEQ multiplex PCR. This repertoire shows about 15,000 clones, over 75% found once; its top ten account for more than 15%. The clonotype originates from an adult with rheumatoid arthritis. The sequenced sample consisted of CD8+ T cells sorted from blood.

CDR3 protein: CASSADRDTSTDTQYF. The CDR3 coding sequence is TGTGCCAGCAGCGCCGACCGGGACACAAGCACAGATACGCAGTATTTT. This sequence joins TRBV9 and TRBJ2-3; D perhaps matches TRBD1 (6 bases). The germline V gene has CDR1 SGDLS and CDR2 YYNGEE. V was cut by 3 bases and J by 0 bases, with 14 bases left in between. The CDR3 consists of 16 residues. The whole variable domain, filled in from reference TRBV9 and TRBJ2-3, reads DSGVTQTPKHLITATGQRVTLRCSPRSGDLSVYWYQQSLDQGLQFLIQYYNGEERAKGNILERFSAQQFPDLHSELNLSSLELGDSALYFCASSADRDTSTDTQYFGPGTRLTVL.